Below are 31 T cell receptor beta chains sequenced from a single sample in a study of T cells after yellow fever vaccination. TCRdb reprocessed the 5' RACE reads via MiXCR and lists one record per CDR3 protein. The sample has a few hundred thousand distinct CDR3 sequences, over 4% seen once. Sequencing used PBMCs, obtained 5 days after the yellow fever booster vaccination. The receptor set was obtained from a young man who received the YFV17D yellow fever vaccine.

The chain recombines TRBV5-5 with TRBJ2-7, with D possibly matching TRBD1 (6 bases). The CDR3 loop spans 14 amino acids. Trimming took off 3 bases at V and 3 bases at J, with 13 bases between the two ends. Germline values: CDR1 SGHKS, CDR2 YYEKEE (reference sequence). CDR3 DNA: TGTGCCAGCAGCTACGGGACATCGGACTACGAGCAGTACTTC. Encoded protein: CASSYGTSDYEQYF.

CDR3 region: CASSLFKGANTEAFF. The CDR3 DNA reads as TGTGCCAGCAGCTTATTTAAGGGGGCAAACACTGAAGCTTTCTTT. This chain joins TRBV7-2 and TRBJ1-1; 7 bases agree with TRBD1. The CDR3 is made up of 15 amino acids. Germline V gives CDR1 SGHTA, CDR2 FQGNSA. The V segment lost 2 bases and the J segment 2 bases; nucleotides outside the gene matches: 5.

Many counts were recorded for this clonotype. The J gene is TRBJ2-3, the V gene TRBV12-3 or TRBV12-4; no clear D. V was pared by 4 bases and J by 2 bases, with 4 bases between. CDR3 length: 12 amino acids. The CDR3 DNA is TGTGCCAGCAGTTATGTCACAGATACGCAGTATTTT. This translates into CASSYVTDTQYF.

The rearrangement joins TRBV25-1 to TRBJ2-6; D not resolved. Germline loops: CDR1 MGHDK, CDR2 SYGVNS. The length of the CDR3 is 19 residues. V dropped 2 bases and J dropped 0 bases, with 17 bases sitting between them. CDR3 protein: CASSETTKWTHSGANVLTF. The CDR3, as DNA: TGTGCCAGCAGTGAAACCACTAAATGGACGCACTCTGGGGCCAACGTCCTGACTTTC. Using reference TRBV25-1 and TRBJ2-6 for the parts outside the CDR3, the full variable domain is EADIYQTPRYLVIGTGKKITLECSQTMGHDKMYWYQQDPGMELHLIHYSYGVNSTEKGDLSSESTVSRIRTEHFPLTLESARPSHTSQYLCASSETTKWTHSGANVLTFGAGSRLTVL.

This clonotype appeared a few times. V usage is TRBV7-2 and J usage is TRBJ1-2; D call uncertain. V was clipped by 5 bases and J by 5 bases, with 12 bases between them. Germline lookup yields CDR1 SGHTA and CDR2 FQGNSA. The length of the CDR3 is 13 residues. The CDR3 DNA reads TGTGCCAGCAGCCCCGAGTGGGGTTATGGCTACACCTTC. The encoded protein is CASSPEWGYGYTF.

This clonotype was found many times. CDR3 bases: TGTGCCAGCAGTTACTCTTCCTCGGCTATCGCCCTGGGGGAGACCCAGTACTTC. Translated: CASSYSSSAIALGETQYF. The genes are TRBV6-5 and TRBJ2-5; D is uncertain. The CDR3 covers 18 residues. In germline, CDR1 is MNHEY, CDR2 SVGAGI. The V end lost 0 bases, the J end lost 5 bases, and 22 bases lay between the germline ends.

The chain uses TRBV19 and TRBJ2-7; D tentatively reads TRBD1 or TRBD2 (6 bases each). CDR1 is LNHDA, CDR2 SQIVND, per germline (reference sequence). Trimming shortened V by 9 bases and J by 2 bases, and 14 bases separated the two germline ends. The CDR3 runs to 13 residues. The CDR3 nucleotides read TGTGCCAGCTCCGTTCGGGGGCCCTACGAGCAGTACTTC. Encoded protein: CASSVRGPYEQYF.

This clonotype has just a few counts. This chain uses TRBV9 with TRBJ2-5; 13 bases fit TRBD2. CDR1 is SGDLS, CDR2 YYNGEE, per germline. V shed 1 base, J shed 2 bases, and the junction held 5 bases outside the gene matches. This CDR3 is built from 17 residues. CDR3 in DNA: TGTGCCAGCAGCGTAAATCCGGGACTAGCGGGGCAAGAGACCCAGTACTTC. Residues: CASSVNPGLAGQETQYF.

The chain employs TRBV24-1 and TRBJ1-6; the D gene is possibly TRBD1 (5 bases). The CDR3 consists of 14 residues. The germline V and J ends were trimmed by 6 bases and 8 bases, with 13 bases remaining between them. The V gene's germline CDR1 is KGHDR and CDR2 SFDVKD. This CDR3 reads CATSRGQEDSPLHF. The CDR3 region has the DNA TGTGCCACCAGTCGGGGCCAAGAAGATTCACCCCTCCACTTT.

The sample holds many counts of this clonotype. V and J are TRBV5-6 and TRBJ2-7, with D perhaps given as TRBD1 or TRBD2 (5 bases each). The CDR3 covers 13 residues. CDR1 is SGHDT and CDR2 is YYEEEE in the germline V gene. V was clipped by 4 bases and J by 3 bases, with 11 bases between them. The CDR3 bases are TGTGCCAGCAGCGTCCGGGACCGCTACGAGCAGTACGTC. Translated, it gives CASSVRDRYEQYV.

This clonotype was seen only a few times. The rearrangement joins TRBV24-1 to TRBJ2-3; weak D call: TRBD2 (6 bases). There are 13 residues in the CDR3. The V end was cut by 12 bases, the J end by 0 bases, with 12 bases between. Germline loops: CDR1 KGHDR, CDR2 SFDVKD. The CDR3 loop is CAVGGESTDTQYF. As DNA, the CDR3 is TGTGCCGTGGGGGGTGAGAGCACAGATACGCAGTATTTT.

This clonotype was seen many times. This chain joins TRBV6-2 or TRBV6-3 and TRBJ1-5; D unclear. The CDR3 spans 15 residues. The germline CDR1 and CDR2 sequences are MNHEY and SVGEGT. V lost 6 bases, J lost 0 bases, and 12 bases lay in between. CDR3 nucleotide sequence: TGTGCCAGCAGGGTTGATGGGTCTAGCAATCAGCCCCAGCATTTT. This translates into CASRVDGSSNQPQHF.

The chain uses TRBV4-2 and TRBJ1-4; possible D gene TRBD1, 6 bases. Germline loops: CDR1 LGHNA, CDR2 YNFKEQ. Trimming took off 1 base at V and 0 bases at J, with 9 bases between the two ends. The CDR3 has 16 amino acids. The CDR3 DNA is TGTGCCAGCAGCCAAGCGACAGGAACAACTAATGAAAAACTGTTTTTT. Residues: CASSQATGTTNEKLFF.

This clonotype has at least ten counts. The chain has TRBV12-3 or TRBV12-4 and TRBJ2-3; 7 bases are shared with TRBD2. V shed 5 bases, J shed 3 bases, and the junction held 5 bases outside the gene matches. The CDR3 sequence is 14 residues long. The CDR3 DNA reads as TGTGCCAGCAGTCCGCTGGGAGGGACAGATACGCAGTATTTT. It is translated as CASSPLGGTDTQYF.

This clonotype was observed at least ten times. V is TRBV20-1 and J is TRBJ2-1; 8 bases are a match to TRBD2. The V gene end was trimmed by 3 bases and the J gene end by 0 bases; junction bases not matched to a gene: 7. There are 16 residues in the CDR3. Germline assignment: CDR1 DFQATT and CDR2 SNEGSKA (reference sequence). CDR3 protein: CSASPTGGSSYNEQFF. The CDR3 bases are TGCAGTGCTAGTCCGACGGGGGGGAGCTCCTACAATGAGCAGTTCTTC.

The table lists this clonotype with many counts. The V call is TRBV20-1, the J call TRBJ2-1; 10 positions match TRBD2. The CDR3 loop spans 14 amino acids. V lost 2 bases, J lost 9 bases, and 7 bases stayed unmatched. The V gene's germline CDR1 is DFQATT and CDR2 SNEGSKA (reference sequence). The CDR3 is CSARFGTSVGEQFF. The CDR3, as DNA: TGCAGTGCTAGATTTGGGACTAGCGTTGGTGAGCAGTTCTTC.

The V call is TRBV5-6, the J call TRBJ2-5, with D unclear. The CDR3 loop spans 15 amino acids. Trimming removed 3 bases from V and 5 bases from J, with 17 bases in between. Germline-derived CDR1 and CDR2 are SGHDT and YYEEEE. This CDR3 reads CASSSPWMGQETQYF. The CDR3 DNA reads TGTGCCAGCAGCTCGCCTTGGATGGGCCAGGAGACCCAGTACTTC.

Here the CDR3 reads CASSFEPGVQVGYTF. The CDR3 nucleotides read TGTGCCAGCAGCTTTGAACCGGGGGTCCAGGTTGGCTACACCTTC. The V call is TRBV5-5, the J call TRBJ1-2, with D possibly matching TRBD1 (5 bases). Germline assignment: CDR1 SGHKS and CDR2 YYEKEE (reference sequence). The CDR3 runs 15 residues. The ends were cut back, 2 bases at V and 7 bases at J, with 18 bases in the middle.

This clonotype occurred a few times. The chain recombines TRBV7-9 with TRBJ2-4; D tentatively fits TRBD1 or TRBD2 (6 bases each). This CDR3 has 15 residues. From germline, CDR1 is SEHNR and CDR2 FQNEAQ (reference sequence). The V and J ends lost 4 bases and 6 bases respectively, with 16 bases between them. CDR3 residues: CASSYPSGGGNIQYF. The CDR3 nucleotides read TGTGCCAGCAGCTACCCCTCCGGGGGCGGAAACATTCAGTACTTC.

The CDR3 region is CASSQRQVAPDTQYF. The CDR3 DNA is TGCGCCAGCAGCCAAAGGCAGGTAGCGCCAGATACGCAGTATTTT. The chain employs TRBV4-3 and TRBJ2-3; weak D call: TRBD2 (5 bases). With 2 bases removed from V and 4 bases from J, the gap between germline ends came to 13 bases. This CDR3 has 15 amino acids. The germline V gene has CDR1 LGHNA and CDR2 YSLEER.

The chain links TRBV6-5 to TRBJ1-1; unclear D gene. The germline V gene has CDR1 MNHEY and CDR2 SVGAGI. There are 12 residues in the CDR3. Trimming pared 8 bases from V and 3 bases from J, leaving 10 bases between. This CDR3 is CASRGWDTEAFF. CDR3 coding DNA: TGTGCCAGCCGAGGATGGGACACTGAAGCTTTCTTT.

This clonotype was counted at least ten times. V usage is TRBV7-2 and J usage is TRBJ1-3, with 7 bases matching TRBD1. V gave up 5 bases and J gave up 2 bases; unmatched junction bases: 9. In germline, CDR1 is SGHTA, CDR2 FQGNSA. The CDR3 length is 16 residues. CDR3 nucleotides: TGTGCCAGCAGCCGATCGCCCGGGACAGCTGGAAACACCATATATTTT. Translated, it gives CASSRSPGTAGNTIYF.

In its sample, this clonotype was seen a few times. The chain is built from TRBV7-6 and TRBJ1-4; a weak D match, TRBD1 (6 bases). Per the germline V gene, CDR1 is SGHVS and CDR2 is FNYEAQ. V lost 5 bases and J 5 bases, leaving 15 bases between the germline ends. This CDR3 has 15 amino acids. The CDR3 protein is CASSQTGLANEKLFF. The CDR3 DNA reads as TGTGCCAGCAGCCAAACAGGGCTAGCGAATGAAAAACTGTTTTTT.

This clonotype was found many times. This rearrangement joins TRBV10-3 to TRBJ2-2; D call uncertain. This CDR3 is built from 13 residues. The V and J ends lost 8 bases and 1 base respectively, with 8 bases between them. The germline V gene encodes CDR1 ENHRY and CDR2 SYGVKD. The CDR3 DNA reads TGTGCCATCGGTGGGAAGAACACCGGGGAGCTGTTTTTT. This gives the protein CAIGGKNTGELFF.

This chain uses TRBV19 with TRBJ1-5; D is undetermined. CDR3 length: 12 amino acids. V lost 3 bases and J 4 bases, leaving 4 bases between the germline ends. Germline CDR1 reads LNHDA; CDR2 reads SQIVND (reference sequence). CDR3 bases: TGTGCCAGTAGTATCCGAAATCAGCCCCAGCATTTT. It specifies CASSIRNQPQHF.

This clonotype was seen at least ten times. The rearrangement joins TRBV10-3 to TRBJ2-2, with TRBD1 matching 9 bases. The CDR3 spans 14 residues. V shed 10 bases and J 7 bases; nucleotides not matched to a gene: 10. Germline V lookup: CDR1 ENHRY, CDR2 SYGVKD. The CDR3 coding sequence is TGTGCCACCAACCAGGACAGGGGTGGCGGGGAGCTGTTTTTT. Its translation: CATNQDRGGGELFF.

The chain carries TRBV7-9 and TRBJ1-2; no firm D call. In germline, CDR1 is SEHNR, CDR2 FQNEAQ (reference sequence). With 5 bases removed from V and 3 bases from J, the gap between germline ends came to 7 bases. This CDR3 is 12 amino acids long. CDR3 amino acids: CASSPDYYGYTF. CDR3 bases: TGTGCCAGCAGCCCCGACTACTATGGCTACACCTTC.

This clonotype was seen a handful of times. This rearrangement joins TRBV2 to TRBJ2-3; D unresolved. The CDR3 consists of 13 residues. Per the germline V gene, CDR1 is SNHLY and CDR2 is FYNNEI. Trimming cost V 7 bases and J 3 bases, with 11 bases left between them. The CDR3 loop is CASMAAGTDTQYF. The CDR3 bases are TGTGCCAGCATGGCGGCCGGGACAGATACGCAGTATTTT.

V gene TRBV7-9 combines with J gene TRBJ2-5; 9 nucleotides align to TRBD2. The J segment lost 0 bases and the V segment lost 6 bases, leaving 14 bases of the junction unmatched. Germline values: CDR1 SEHNR, CDR2 FQNEAQ (reference sequence). The CDR3 is 18 residues long. The CDR3 is CASSGLSVAGANQETQYF. The CDR3 DNA sequence: TGTGCCAGCAGTGGGCTTTCAGTAGCGGGGGCGAACCAAGAGACCCAGTACTTC.

This clonotype occurred a few times. This rearrangement joins TRBV7-2 to TRBJ2-3; no reliable D call. Trimming took 0 bases from V and 6 from J, leaving 7 bases between them. The CDR3 runs to 13 residues. Germline CDR1 and CDR2: SGHTA and FQGNSA. CDR3 loop: CASSLALGDTQYF. CDR3 sequence (DNA): TGTGCCAGCAGCTTAGCGTTGGGGGATACGCAGTATTTT.

This clonotype came up a few times. This chain links TRBV7-2 with TRBJ2-7; 7 nucleotides match TRBD1. The V and J ends lost 5 bases and 6 bases, in that order; junction bases with no gene match: 10. CDR1 is SGHTA, CDR2 FQGNSA, per germline. CDR3 size: 14 residues. This CDR3 reads CASSARQGFSEQYF. The CDR3 DNA reads TGTGCCAGCAGCGCCAGACAGGGATTCAGCGAGCAGTACTTC.